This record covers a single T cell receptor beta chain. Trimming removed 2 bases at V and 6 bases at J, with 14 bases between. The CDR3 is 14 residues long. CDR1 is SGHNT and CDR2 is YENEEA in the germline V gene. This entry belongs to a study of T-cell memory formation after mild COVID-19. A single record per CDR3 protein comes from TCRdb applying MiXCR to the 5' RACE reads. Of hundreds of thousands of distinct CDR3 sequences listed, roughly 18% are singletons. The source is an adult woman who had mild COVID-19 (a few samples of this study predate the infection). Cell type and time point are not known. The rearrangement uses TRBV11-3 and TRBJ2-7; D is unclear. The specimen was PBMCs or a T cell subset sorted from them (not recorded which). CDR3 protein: CASSLSAGPFEQYF. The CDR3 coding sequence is TGTGCCAGCAGCTTAAGTGCCGGACCCTTCGAGCAGTACTTC.